This T cell receptor beta chain came from a study of control samples from healthy donors and cancer patients. The CDR3 runs 16 residues. The trim removed 2 bases at V and 3 bases at J, leaving 3 bases unmatched. Germline lookup yields CDR1 MNHEY and CDR2 SMNVEV (reference sequence). Sequenced by immunoSEQ multiplex PCR; TCRdb stores in-frame clones only, minus some. The sample has about 94,000 clones, roughly nine tenths seen once; the top ten hold over 3%. This TCR came from a woman younger than 30 in good health. The chain carries TRBV27 and TRBJ2-3; 12 bases line up with TRBD2. Specimen: blood. CDR3 sequence: CASSLLAGGPTDTQYF. Here the CDR3 DNA reads TGTGCCAGCAGTTTACTAGCGGGGGGGCCGACAGATACGCAGTATTTT.